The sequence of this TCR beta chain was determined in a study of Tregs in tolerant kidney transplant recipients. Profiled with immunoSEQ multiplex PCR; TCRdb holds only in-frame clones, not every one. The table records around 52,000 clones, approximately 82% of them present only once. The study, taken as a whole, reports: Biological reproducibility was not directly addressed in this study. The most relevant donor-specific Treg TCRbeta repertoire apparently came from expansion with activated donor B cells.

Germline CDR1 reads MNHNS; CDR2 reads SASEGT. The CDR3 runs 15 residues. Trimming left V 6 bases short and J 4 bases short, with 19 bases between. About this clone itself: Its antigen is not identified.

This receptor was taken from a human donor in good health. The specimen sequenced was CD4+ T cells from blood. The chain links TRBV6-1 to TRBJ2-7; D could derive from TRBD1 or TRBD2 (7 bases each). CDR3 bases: TGTGCCAGCAGGGGGGGGTTTACAGGGGAATACGAGCAGTACTTC. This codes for CASRGGFTGEYEQYF.